This T cell receptor beta chain originates from a study of blood T cell repertoires in COVID-19 (dated by TCRdb to 2020 to 2021). Regarding the research as a whole: Samples covering the acute and convalescent phases of COVID-19 were provided by collaborators in the United States, Italy and Spain. The material from the prospective study consisted of cDNA or gDNA derived from T cells, B-cell-depleted T cells, or PBMCs. The dataset comprised deeply sampled blood TCRbeta repertoires from subjects exposed to, actively infected with, or recovered from COVID-19. The repertoires were released in a freely available public database meant as a resource for research on the immune response to SARS-CoV-2. Samples came from the ongoing ImmuneRACE study (first 160 participants) plus 1,254 subjects from 6 global collaborators. Nearly every sample came with metadata listing a de-identified subject ID, COVID-19 status, age in years and sex. Where available, HLA class I and class II types were obtained from metadata supplied by the sample provider rather than from assay-based typing.

The CDR3 goes from the cysteine to the phenylalanine over 16 residues. The read is trimmed to its CDR3 DNA, 48 bases read in frame from base 1. The germline V gene sets CDR1 to SNHLY and CDR2 to FYNNEI. Germline trimming amounts to 7 bases on V and 0 bases on J, with 5 as the count of junction bases outside the gene matches. The immunoSEQ Assay, a bias-controlled multiplex PCR, was used to amplify TCRbeta CDR3 regions from genomic DNA. The original pipeline was this. Within the assay, amplification of reference gene primers was used to estimate how many nucleated cells each sample contained. Sequence reads were collapsed and filtered to measure the absolute abundance of every unique TCRbeta CDR3 rearrangement. Productive Simpson clonality was computed per sample as the square root of Simpson's diversity index over productive rearrangements. TCRdb provides this immuneACCESS table in a form limited to in-frame rearrangements. Some clones are lacking; in checked studies, under half of them reflect an unresolved V gene, and why the rest are absent is not known. Clonal size and the V and J genes are those of that table, whereas D and trimming came from the DNA. A total of about 20,000 clones appear in this sample, 80% to 90% of them only once. The top ten clonotypes cover 3% to 4% of the sample.

Whole blood was collected in K2EDTA tubes by collaborating institutions according to the institutions' own protocols. For TCRbeta analysis, collaborator samples were shipped as frozen whole blood, as isolated PBMCs, or as DNA extracted from either sample type. Study-level results and caveats: Clinical and demographic metadata were provided uncurated, with the amount varying by source and participant.

Concerning this clone: No cognate antigen has been identified for it. Base qualities are not at hand, and no much larger clone is one base apart.

The rearranged chain carries TRBV2 and TRBJ1-6, with 8 junctional bases fitting TRBD1. Material: peripheral blood. The TCR sequence derives from a man aged 50 to 59 with active COVID-19. The CDR3 in this case is CASTGGPSSYNSPLHF. At the DNA level, the sequence is TGTGCCAGCACAGGGGGCCCCAGCTCCTATAATTCACCCCTCCACTTT.